Listed below are T cell receptor beta chains from one sample, sequenced in a study of blood T cell repertoires in COVID-19. Using immunoSEQ multiplex PCR, the repertoire was profiled, and TCRdb retains in-frame clones only, with some absent. Here the sample spans 15,000 to 20,000 clones, 85% to 95% being singletons. Sequencing was carried out using peripheral blood. Receptors originate from a human donor in a cohort sampled during active COVID-19. Each CDR3 is given with its conserved first and last residue. A D gene is named only where the DNA matches it firmly. Only some rows state a clone size, as once, few, many or a class for expanded clones.

cdr3_nt: TGTGCCAGCAGCGTAGTACTCTCAGGGGCCAACGTCCTGACTTTC
cdr3_aa: CASSVVLSGANVLTF
clone_size: .
v_call: TRBV9
j_call: TRBJ2-6
d_call: .

cdr3_nt: TGTGCCAGCAGCTTATTGGGACAGGGCGAAACTTTCTTT
cdr3_aa: CASSLLGQGETFF
clone_size: .
v_call: TRBV7-9
j_call: TRBJ1-1
d_call: TRBD1

cdr3_nt: TGTGCCACCAGCAGAGATATTGGCAGGAACTACGAGCAGTACTTC
cdr3_aa: CATSRDIGRNYEQYF
clone_size: .
v_call: TRBV15
j_call: TRBJ2-7
d_call: .

cdr3_nt: TGCGCCAGCAGCCTTGGACAGGACGAAGGATACGAGCAGTACTTC
cdr3_aa: CASSLGQDEGYEQYF
clone_size: .
v_call: TRBV4-3
j_call: TRBJ2-7
d_call: TRBD1

cdr3_nt: TGTGCCAGTGTGGCGAGAAAGGCCGGGACAGGGTTCACCGGGGAGCTGTTTTTT
cdr3_aa: CASVARKAGTGFTGELFF
clone_size: .
v_call: TRBV19
j_call: TRBJ2-2
d_call: TRBD1

cdr3_nt: TGTGCCAGCAGCCCCGGGACAGGGTTTAAGGGTGAGCAGTTCTTC
cdr3_aa: CASSPGTGFKGEQFF
clone_size: once
v_call: TRBV7-2
j_call: TRBJ2-1
d_call: TRBD1

cdr3_nt: TGTGCCAGCAGTCCAGGGGTGCAACGCTATGGCTACACCTTC
cdr3_aa: CASSPGVQRYGYTF
clone_size: .
v_call: TRBV6-2/TRBV6-3
j_call: TRBJ1-2
d_call: .

cdr3_nt: TGTGCCAGCAGTTTCTTTAAGGGCCAAACAGGGGGCGGAGGGGCCAACGTCCTGACTTTC
cdr3_aa: CASSFFKGQTGGGGANVLTF
clone_size: .
v_call: TRBV28
j_call: TRBJ2-6
d_call: TRBD1

cdr3_nt: TGTGCCAGCAGCAAAGACTCTTACGAGCAGTACTTC
cdr3_aa: CASSKDSYEQYF
clone_size: .
v_call: TRBV21-1
j_call: TRBJ2-7
d_call: .

cdr3_nt: TGTGCTAGTGGTTCCCGGGATGAAAAACTGTTTTTT
cdr3_aa: CASGSRDEKLFF
clone_size: .
v_call: TRBV12-5
j_call: TRBJ1-4
d_call: .

cdr3_nt: TGCGCCAGCAGCCAAGATCGGGGCGGGAGGGTAGCCTACGAGCAGTACTTC
cdr3_aa: CASSQDRGGRVAYEQYF
clone_size: .
v_call: TRBV4-3
j_call: TRBJ2-7
d_call: TRBD2

cdr3_nt: TGTGCCAGCAGCTCAGGGGTCAGCACCGGGGAGCTGTTTTTT
cdr3_aa: CASSSGVSTGELFF
clone_size: .
v_call: TRBV11-3
j_call: TRBJ2-2
d_call: .

cdr3_nt: TGTGCCAGCAGCTTGGGTGGAGGTAGGGAAAAACTGTTTTTT
cdr3_aa: CASSLGGGREKLFF
clone_size: .
v_call: TRBV5-4
j_call: TRBJ1-4
d_call: .

cdr3_nt: TGTGCCAGCAGCTTAGATCTCTGGGGACAGGGGGCCAACACAGATACGCAGTATTTT
cdr3_aa: CASSLDLWGQGANTDTQYF
clone_size: .
v_call: TRBV11-2
j_call: TRBJ2-3
d_call: TRBD1

cdr3_nt: TGTGCCAGCAGCCCTCAGGGGGGGAACACTGAAGCTTTCTTT
cdr3_aa: CASSPQGGNTEAFF
clone_size: once
v_call: TRBV9
j_call: TRBJ1-1
d_call: TRBD1

cdr3_nt: TGTGCCAGCAGCTCGCGCCGGGGGGGGGCGCGAAGGACCGGGGAGCTGTTTTTT
cdr3_aa: CASSSRRGGARRTGELFF
clone_size: .
v_call: TRBV11-2
j_call: TRBJ2-2
d_call: TRBD2

cdr3_nt: TGTGCCAGCAGTTCAGGACTAGCGGGACGAGTAATATACGAGCAGTACTTC
cdr3_aa: CASSSGLAGRVIYEQYF
clone_size: .
v_call: TRBV28
j_call: TRBJ2-7
d_call: TRBD2

cdr3_nt: TGTGCCAGCAGTTACAGGTTTGGCTTCGGGGAGAGTCAGCCCCAGCATTTT
cdr3_aa: CASSYRFGFGESQPQHF
clone_size: .
v_call: TRBV6-2/TRBV6-3
j_call: TRBJ1-5
d_call: .